This paragraph reports one T cell receptor (beta chain). These data are taken from a study of T cells expressing NK-cell markers. With the 5' RACE reads reprocessed, TCRdb shows one record per CDR3 protein and no DNA. Listed are almost 450,000 distinct CDR3 sequences; approximately 7% falls within the top ten. Looked up from germline, CDR1 is LNHNV and CDR2 is YYDKDF (reference sequence). This CDR3 comprises 14 residues. This clonotype was sampled from a woman between 18 and 70 years old in good health. Input material: blood T cells: a sorted CD56 or NKG2C T cell subset, CD4+ or CD8+ T cells, or bulk PBMC T cells (not recorded which). The V gene is TRBV15, the J gene TRBJ2-2; TCRdb's assignment of TRBD2 cannot be checked, as there is no DNA. CDR3 residues: CATSRDPSVGELFF.